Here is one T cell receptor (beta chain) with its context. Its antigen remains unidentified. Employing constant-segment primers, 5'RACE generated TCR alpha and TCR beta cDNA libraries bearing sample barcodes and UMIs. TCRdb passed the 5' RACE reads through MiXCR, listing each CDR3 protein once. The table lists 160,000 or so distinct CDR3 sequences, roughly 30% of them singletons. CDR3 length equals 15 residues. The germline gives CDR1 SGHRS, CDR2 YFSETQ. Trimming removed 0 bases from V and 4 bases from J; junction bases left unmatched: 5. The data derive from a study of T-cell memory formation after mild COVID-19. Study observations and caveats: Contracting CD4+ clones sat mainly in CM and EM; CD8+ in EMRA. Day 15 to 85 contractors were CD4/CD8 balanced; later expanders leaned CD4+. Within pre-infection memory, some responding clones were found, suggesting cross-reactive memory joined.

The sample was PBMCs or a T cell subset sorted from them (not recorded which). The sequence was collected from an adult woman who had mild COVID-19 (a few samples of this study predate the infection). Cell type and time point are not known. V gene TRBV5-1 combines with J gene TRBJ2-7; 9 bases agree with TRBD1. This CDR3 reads CASSLAWDREYEQYF. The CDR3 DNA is TGCGCCAGCAGCTTGGCCTGGGACAGGGAATACGAGCAGTACTTC.